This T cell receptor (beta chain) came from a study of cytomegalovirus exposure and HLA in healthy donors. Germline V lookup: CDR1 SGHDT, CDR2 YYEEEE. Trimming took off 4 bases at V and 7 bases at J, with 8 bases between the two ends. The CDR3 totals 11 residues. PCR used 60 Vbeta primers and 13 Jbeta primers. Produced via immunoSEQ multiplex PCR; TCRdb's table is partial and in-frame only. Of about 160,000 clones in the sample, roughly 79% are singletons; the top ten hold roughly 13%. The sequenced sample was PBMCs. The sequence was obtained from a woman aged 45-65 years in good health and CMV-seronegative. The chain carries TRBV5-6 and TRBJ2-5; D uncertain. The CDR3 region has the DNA TGTGCCAGCAGCGCCCGAGGGACCCAGTACTTC. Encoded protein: CASSARGTQYF.